This T cell receptor beta chain was sequenced during a study of metastatic and nonmetastatic thyroid tumors (dated by TCRdb to the early 2020s). Regarding the study in general: The researchers compared repertoires between peripheral blood samples and tumor or nodule tissue samples from patients with malignant or benign thyroid disease. What the authors observed across the whole study: In both blood and tumor samples, malignant tumors were reported to have significantly higher TCR beta diversity than benign nodules.

Library generation was performed with PCR. Sequenced on an Illumina HiSeq 4000. High-throughput sequencing was used to profile the TCR beta-chain CDR3 region of each patient. The authors processed their data as follows. Drawing on CDR3 differences between clinicopathological groups, the researchers built a classifier meant to tell apart patients with distant-metastatic papillary thyroid cancer. The Shannon index was used to assess repertoire diversity, and the Morisita-Horn index was used to assess tumor-blood repertoire similarity. In-frame beta chains were kept once TCRdb had trimmed the public reads at Q25 with fastp and called clones with MiXCR. TCRdb, rather than the study authors, made the V and J calls. The sample table shows approximately 30,000 clones, and less than 25% are seen once. Over 2% of the sample is held by the ten biggest clonotypes. This clone is medium-sized (0.01 to 0.1%). Its antigen target is currently unknown. Qualities for individual bases were not recorded, and no much larger clone is one base off.

No treatment had been received by any patient before thyroid surgery. Using T-cell receptor beta sequencing, the study looked back at clinical samples from patients collected from about 2011 to 2018. The CDR3, from cysteine to phenylalanine, totals 18 residues. Only the CDR3 DNA stays, 54 bases, in frame from base 1. The germline V gene gives CDR1 as SGHVS and CDR2 as FQNEAQ. Germline trimming amounts to 6 bases on V and 2 bases on J, with 12 as the count of junction bases outside the gene matches. This receptor was obtained from a female donor with papillary thyroid cancer or a benign thyroid nodule (not recorded which). Some clones in this sample may be carry-over from other donors' samples. The chain is encoded by TRBV7-8 joined to TRBJ2-7; 14 nucleotides in the junction match TRBD2. The source material was blood. Here the CDR3 is given as CASRPWGLAGETTYEQYF. The sequenced DNA: TGTGCCAGCAGGCCATGGGGACTAGCGGGAGAAACCACCTACGAGCAGTACTTC. When the CDR3 is completed using the reference TRBV7-8 and TRBJ2-7 genes on either side, the full variable domain is GAGVSQSPRYKVAKRGQDVALRCDPISGHVSLFWYQQALGQGPEFLTYFQNEAQLDKSGLPSDRFFAERPEGSVSTLKIQRTQQEDSAVYLCASRPWGLAGETTYEQYFGPGTRLTVT.